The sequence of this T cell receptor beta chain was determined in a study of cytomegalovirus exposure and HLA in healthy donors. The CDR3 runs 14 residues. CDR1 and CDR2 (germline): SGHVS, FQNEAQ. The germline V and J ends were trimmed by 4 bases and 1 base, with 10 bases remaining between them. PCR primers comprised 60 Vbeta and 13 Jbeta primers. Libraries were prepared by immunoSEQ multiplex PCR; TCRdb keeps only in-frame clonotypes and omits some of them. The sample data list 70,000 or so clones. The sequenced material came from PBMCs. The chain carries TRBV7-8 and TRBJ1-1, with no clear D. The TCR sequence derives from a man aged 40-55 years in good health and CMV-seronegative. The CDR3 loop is CASSSTRTNTEAFF. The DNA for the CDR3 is TGTGCCAGCAGCTCGACTCGAACGAACACTGAAGCTTTCTTT.